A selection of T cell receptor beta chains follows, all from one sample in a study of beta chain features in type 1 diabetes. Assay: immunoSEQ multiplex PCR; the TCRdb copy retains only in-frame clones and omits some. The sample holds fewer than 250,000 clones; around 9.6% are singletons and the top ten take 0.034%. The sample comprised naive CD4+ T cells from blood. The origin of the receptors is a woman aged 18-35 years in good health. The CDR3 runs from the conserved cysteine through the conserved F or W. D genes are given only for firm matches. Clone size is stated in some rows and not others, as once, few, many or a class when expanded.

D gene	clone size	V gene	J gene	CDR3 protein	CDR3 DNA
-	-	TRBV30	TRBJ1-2	CAWSAHSFDGYTF	TGTGCCTGGAGTGCTCACAGCTTCGATGGCTACACCTTC
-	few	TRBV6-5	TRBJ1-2	CASSFGGGDYGYTF	TGTGCCAGCAGTTTTGGTGGGGGCGACTATGGCTACACCTTC
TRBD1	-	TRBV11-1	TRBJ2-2	CASSPRQGLNTGELFF	TGTGCCAGCAGCCCCCGACAGGGGCTAAACACCGGGGAGCTGTTTTTT
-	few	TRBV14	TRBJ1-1	CASSPQTVAGEYTEAFF	TGTGCCAGCAGCCCCCAGACGGTGGCAGGGGAGTACACTGAAGCTTTCTTT
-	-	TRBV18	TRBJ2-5	CASSPNRDSSETQYF	TGTGCCAGCTCACCTAACCGGGACTCCTCAGAAACCCAGTACTTC
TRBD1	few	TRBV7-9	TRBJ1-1	CASSFGDSSEAFF	TGTGCCAGCAGCTTTGGGGACAGTTCTGAAGCTTTCTTT
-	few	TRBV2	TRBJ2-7	CASSGGYEQYF	TGTGCCAGCAGTGGAGGCTACGAGCAGTACTTC
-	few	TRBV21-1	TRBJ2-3	CASSNRDTPDTQYF	TGTGCCAGCAGCAACCGGGACACCCCAGATACGCAGTATTTT
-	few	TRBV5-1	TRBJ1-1	CASREGLDTEAFF	TGCGCCAGCCGGGAGGGTTTGGACACTGAAGCTTTCTTT
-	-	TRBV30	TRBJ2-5	CALLGTPQETQYF	TGTGCCTTACTCGGGACACCCCAAGAGACCCAGTACTTC
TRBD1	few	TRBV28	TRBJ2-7	CASSPWDRYYEQYF	TGTGCCAGCAGTCCCTGGGACAGATACTACGAGCAGTACTTC
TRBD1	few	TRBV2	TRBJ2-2	CASSSPGQPDTGELFF	TGTGCCAGCAGTTCACCGGGACAGCCTGACACCGGGGAGCTGTTTTTT
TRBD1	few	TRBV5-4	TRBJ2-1	CASSLGQGSEQFF	TGTGCCAGCAGCTTAGGACAGGGGAGTGAGCAGTTCTTC
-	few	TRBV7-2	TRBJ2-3	CASSLEGRGLSTDTQYF	TGTGCCAGCAGCTTAGAAGGTCGGGGACTTAGCACAGATACGCAGTATTTT
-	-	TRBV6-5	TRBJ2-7	CASSRGVGLEQYF	TGTGCCAGCAGCAGGGGGGTCGGCCTCGAGCAGTACTTC
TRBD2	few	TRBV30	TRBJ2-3	CAWSDTSGEYF	TGTGCCTGGAGCGACACTAGCGGGGAGTATTTT
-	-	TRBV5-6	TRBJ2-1	CASSIIAEQFF	TGTGCCAGCAGCATAATAGCGGAGCAGTTCTTC
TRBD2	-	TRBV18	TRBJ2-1	CASSTTSGRMSSYNEQFF	TGTGCCAGCTCAACCACTAGCGGGAGGATGAGCTCCTACAATGAGCAGTTCTTC
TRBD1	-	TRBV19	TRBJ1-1	CASSRSTGLNTEAFF	TGTGCCAGTAGTAGATCGACAGGGCTGAACACTGAAGCTTTCTTT
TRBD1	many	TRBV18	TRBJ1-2	CASSPGTGDYGYTF	TGTGCCAGCTCACCAGGGACAGGGGACTATGGCTACACCTTC
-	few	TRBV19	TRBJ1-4	CASSIGGIASEKLFF	TGTGCCAGTAGTATCGGAGGGATCGCCTCAGAAAAACTGTTTTTT
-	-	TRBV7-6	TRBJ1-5	CASSSTGSQPQHF	TGTGCCAGCAGCTCAACAGGGAGTCAGCCCCAGCATTTT
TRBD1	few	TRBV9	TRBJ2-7	CASSFGTGAVSSYEQYF	TGTGCCAGCAGCTTCGGGACAGGGGCCGTTAGCTCCTACGAGCAGTACTTC
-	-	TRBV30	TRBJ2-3	CAWSGTGPSTDTQYF	TGTGCCTGGAGTGGAACAGGCCCTAGCACAGATACGCAGTATTTT
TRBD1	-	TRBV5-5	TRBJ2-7	CASSLHRGPTYEQYF	TGTGCCAGCAGCTTACACAGGGGCCCTACCTACGAGCAGTACTTC
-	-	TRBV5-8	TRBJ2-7	CASSRGPYEQYF	TGTGCCAGCAGCAGGGGCCCCTACGAGCAGTACTTC
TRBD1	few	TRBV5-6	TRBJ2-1	CASSRDRDHEQFF	TGTGCCAGCAGCCGGGACAGGGACCATGAGCAGTTCTTC
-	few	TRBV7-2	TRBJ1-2	CASSADSSPGYTF	TGTGCCAGCAGCGCGGACAGCTCCCCTGGCTACACCTTC
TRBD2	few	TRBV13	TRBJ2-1	CASSARVAGPYNEQFF	TGTGCCAGCAGCGCCAGAGTAGCGGGACCCTACAATGAGCAGTTCTTC
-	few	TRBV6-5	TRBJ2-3	CASRQSTDTQYF	TGTGCCAGCAGACAGAGCACAGATACGCAGTATTTT
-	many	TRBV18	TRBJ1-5	CASSPDTNQPQHF	TGTGCCAGCTCCCCCGACACCAATCAGCCCCAGCATTTT